This is a list of T cell receptor beta chains from one sample in a study of cytomegalovirus exposure and HLA in healthy donors. Sequencing was performed with immunoSEQ multiplex PCR; in TCRdb, only in-frame clones are kept and a portion is missing. The sample shows about 64,000 clones, roughly 85% of them seen only once. Sequenced sample: PBMCs. The receptors stem from a female donor in good health and CMV-seronegative. Each CDR3 is given with its conserved first and last residue. A D gene is named only where the DNA matches it firmly. Not all rows give a size; the values are once, few, many and, for expanded clones, a class.

>NA|NA|TRBV28|TRBJ1-4
TGTGCCAGCCACTCCGGGGGGGCGGCTAATGAAAAACTGTTTTTT
CASHSGGAANEKLFF
>NA|NA|TRBV25-1|TRBJ2-7
TGTGCCAGCAGTGTCCACAGGGCAAGCGAGCAGTACTTC
CASSVHRASEQYF
>once|NA|TRBV6-1|TRBJ2-7
TGTGCCAGCAGTGCACCGGACAGACCCGACTACGAGCAGTACTTC
CASSAPDRPDYEQYF
>NA|NA|TRBV6-4|TRBJ1-5
TGTGCCAGCAGTCCGACCGGGCAGGGCGGCCAGCCCCAGCATTTT
CASSPTGQGGQPQHF
>NA|NA|TRBV28|TRBJ1-2
TGTGCCAGCAGCAGCCAGGGGACTAACTATGGCTACACCTTC
CASSSQGTNYGYTF
>NA|NA|TRBV23-1|TRBJ1-6
TGCGCCAGCAGTCATTCCGGGACAATGATCTCCTATAATTCACCCCCCCACTTT
CASSHSGTMISYNSPPHF
>NA|TRBD2|TRBV19|TRBJ2-7
TGTGCCAGTAGTATCTCTAGCGGAGGACCCTACGAGCAGTACTTC
CASSISSGGPYEQYF
>NA|TRBD1|TRBV7-2|TRBJ1-4
TGTGCCAGCAGCGCCCACATGGGACAGCCAAATGAAAAACTGTTTTTT
CASSAHMGQPNEKLFF
>NA|TRBD1|TRBV6-6|TRBJ1-5
TGTGCCAGCAGACCGGGACAGAGCAATCAGCCCCAGCATTTT
CASRPGQSNQPQHF
>NA|TRBD1|TRBV27|TRBJ2-1
TGTGCCAGCAGTTCCCTCTGGAAGGGGGCGTACAATGAGCAGTTCTTC
CASSSLWKGAYNEQFF
>few|NA|TRBV27|TRBJ2-6
TGTGCCAGCAGTTTATACGCGGACAGTGGCTCTGGGGCCAACGTCCTGACTTTC
CASSLYADSGSGANVLTF
>NA|NA|TRBV7-6|TRBJ1-5
TGTGCCAGCAGCTTAACTCCGGGTGGGGGCGGTCAGCCCCAGCATTTT
CASSLTPGGGGQPQHF
>NA|TRBD1|TRBV15|TRBJ2-2
TGTGCCACCAGCAGAGAGATCCAGGGGGCTCCCGGGGAGCTGTTTTTT
CATSREIQGAPGELFF
>NA|NA|TRBV7-3|TRBJ1-1
TGTGCCAGCAGGAGGGCAGTGAACACTGAAGCTTTCTTT
CASRRAVNTEAFF
>NA|TRBD1|TRBV28|TRBJ1-2
TGTGCCAGCAGTTTATTGACAGGAGGCAGGGGGAACTATGGCTACACCTTC
CASSLLTGGRGNYGYTF
>NA|NA|TRBV2|TRBJ2-7
TGTGCCAGCGAGGATCCCTACGAGCAGTACTTC
CASEDPYEQYF
>NA|TRBD2|TRBV6-1|TRBJ2-1
TGTGCCAGCAATTTAGCGGGGGGCCACAATGAGCAGTTCTTC
CASNLAGGHNEQFF
>NA|NA|TRBV7-9|TRBJ2-7
TGTGCCAGCAGCTTAATCAGCTCCTACGAGCAGTACTTC
CASSLISSYEQYF
>NA|NA|TRBV7-9|TRBJ1-2
TGTGCCAGCAGCCCAGGCGGGGTTACCGAAGGCTACACCTTC
CASSPGGVTEGYTF
>NA|NA|TRBV29-1|TRBJ1-2
TGCAGCGCCGCGGGCTCTTACGGCTACACCTTC
CSAAGSYGYTF
>NA|TRBD1|TRBV6-5|TRBJ1-1
TGTGCCAGCAGTTACCCAGGGGGCACTGAAGCTTTCTTT
CASSYPGGTEAFF
>once|NA|TRBV28|TRBJ2-1
TGTGCCAGCAGTTTGTGGACTTACAATGAGCAGTTCTTC
CASSLWTYNEQFF
>few|TRBD2|TRBV11-2|TRBJ2-3
TGTGCCAGCAGCTTCCCCCCAGCGGGAGGACGAAGAGATACGCAGTATTTT
CASSFPPAGGRRDTQYF
>NA|NA|TRBV7-2|TRBJ2-7
TGTGCCAGCAGCTCGGGGGGCGACAGGGGCTACGAGCAGTACTTC
CASSSGGDRGYEQYF
>NA|NA|TRBV9|TRBJ1-5
TGTGCCAGCAGCGTAGGGCCGGACATTCAGCCCCAGCATTTT
CASSVGPDIQPQHF
>few|TRBD1|TRBV28|TRBJ2-2
TGTGCCAGCAGGACAGGGATTGGGACCGGGGAGCTGTTTTTT
CASRTGIGTGELFF
>NA|NA|TRBV19|TRBJ2-2
TGTGCCAGTAGCCGAAGGTCACAGGGACGCACCGGGGAGCTGTTTTTT
CASSRRSQGRTGELFF
>few|TRBD1|TRBV6-5|TRBJ1-1
TGTGCCAGCAGGGGGACAGCCAGTCCAGAAGCTTTCTTT
CASRGTASPEAFF